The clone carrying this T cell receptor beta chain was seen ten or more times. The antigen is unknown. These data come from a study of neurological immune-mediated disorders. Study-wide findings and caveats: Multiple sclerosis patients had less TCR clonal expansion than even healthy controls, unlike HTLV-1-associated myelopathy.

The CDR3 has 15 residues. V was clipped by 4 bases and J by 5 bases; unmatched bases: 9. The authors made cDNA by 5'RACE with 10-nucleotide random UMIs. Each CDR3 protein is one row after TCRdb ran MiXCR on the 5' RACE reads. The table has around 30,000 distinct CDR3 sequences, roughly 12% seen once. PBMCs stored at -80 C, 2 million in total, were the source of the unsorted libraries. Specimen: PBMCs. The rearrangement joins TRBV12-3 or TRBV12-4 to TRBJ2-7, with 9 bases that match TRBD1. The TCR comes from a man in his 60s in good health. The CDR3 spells CASSSVGQGKDEQYF. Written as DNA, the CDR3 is TGTGCCAGCAGTTCGGTGGGACAGGGTAAGGACGAGCAGTACTTC.